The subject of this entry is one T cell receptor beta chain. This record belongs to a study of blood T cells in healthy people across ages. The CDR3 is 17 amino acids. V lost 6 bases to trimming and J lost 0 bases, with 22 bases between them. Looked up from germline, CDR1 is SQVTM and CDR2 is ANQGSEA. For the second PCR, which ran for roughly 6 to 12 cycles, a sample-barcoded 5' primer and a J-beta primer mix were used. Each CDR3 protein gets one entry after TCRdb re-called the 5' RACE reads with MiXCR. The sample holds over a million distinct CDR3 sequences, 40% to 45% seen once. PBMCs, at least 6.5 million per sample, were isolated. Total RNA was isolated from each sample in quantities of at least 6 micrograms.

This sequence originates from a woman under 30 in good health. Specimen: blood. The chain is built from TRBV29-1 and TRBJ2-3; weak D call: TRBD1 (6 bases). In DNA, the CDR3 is TGCAGCGTCGTGGGGGCGGTGTTAGGGTATAGCACAGATACGCAGTATTTT. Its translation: CSVVGAVLGYSTDTQYF.